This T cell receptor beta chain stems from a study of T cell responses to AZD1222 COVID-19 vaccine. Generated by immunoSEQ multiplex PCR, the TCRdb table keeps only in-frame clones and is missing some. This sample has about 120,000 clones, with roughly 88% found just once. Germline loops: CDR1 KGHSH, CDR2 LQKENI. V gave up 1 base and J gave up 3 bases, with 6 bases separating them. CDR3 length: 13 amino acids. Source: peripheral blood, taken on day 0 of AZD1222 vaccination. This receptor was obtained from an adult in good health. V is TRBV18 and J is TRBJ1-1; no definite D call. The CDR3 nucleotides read TGTGCCAGCTCACCACAGGGTTACACTGAAGCTTTCTTT. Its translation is CASSPQGYTEAFF.